Each of the 18 T cell receptor beta chains below was sequenced from the same sample in a study of blood T cell repertoires in COVID-19. Sequenced by immunoSEQ multiplex PCR; TCRdb stores in-frame clones only, minus some. Altogether more than 400,000 clones are present, about 90% being singletons, with the ten largest covering about 0.6%. Sequencing was performed on PBMCs or T cells enriched from blood (not recorded which). The receptors here all came from a young man who had recovered from COVID-19.

The genes are TRBV19 and TRBJ1-5, with 8 nucleotides matching TRBD1. The CDR3 has 15 residues. Germline CDR1 reads LNHDA; CDR2 reads SQIVND (reference sequence). The junction had 10 bases not matched to a gene; V was cut back by 7 bases and J by 5 bases. In DNA, the CDR3 is TGTGCCAGTACCCAGACAGGGGAGGATTATCAGCCCCAGCATTTT. Translation: CASTQTGEDYQPQHF.

Regarding this clone: Other nucleotide sequences from this sample produce the same CDR3. This chain joins TRBV5-6 and TRBJ1-3; no reliable D call. The V end lost 1 base, the J end lost 2 bases, and 10 bases lay between the germline ends. The germline gives CDR1 SGHDT, CDR2 YYEEEE. This CDR3 is built from 15 residues. The DNA for the CDR3 is TGTGCCAGCAGCTTGAGAGGGCTCGCTGGAAACACCATATATTTT. Translating gives CASSLRGLAGNTIYF.

This chain uses TRBV11-2 with TRBJ2-5; TRBD2 is a possible D gene (6 bases). Germline V CDR1 and CDR2: SGHAT, FQNNGV. This CDR3 is 14 amino acids long. The ends were cut back, 1 base at V and 8 bases at J, with 14 bases in the middle. In DNA, the CDR3 is TGTGCCAGCAGCTTAGCGGGCTTGGGAGGAACCCAGTACTTC. Translated: CASSLAGLGGTQYF.

The chain links TRBV6-5 to TRBJ2-7; TRBD2 might be the D (5 bases). CDR1 and CDR2 (germline): MNHEY, SVGAGI. The V gene lost 6 bases and the J gene lost 5 bases, with 17 bases spanning the gap. There are 14 residues in the CDR3. CDR3 in DNA: TGTGCCAGCAGGAGAGTGCAACTGGGAGACGAGCAGTACTTC. Amino acids: CASRRVQLGDEQYF.

V is TRBV5-8 and J is TRBJ1-2; the D gene is possibly TRBD1 (6 bases). This CDR3 region has 15 residues. Germline loops: CDR1 SGHTS, CDR2 YDEGEE. V gave up 6 bases and J gave up 5 bases, with 20 bases separating them. Here the CDR3 reads CASTLGTGRGYGYTF. The CDR3 DNA reads TGTGCCAGCACCCTTGGAACAGGGAGAGGTTATGGCTACACCTTC.

The rearrangement uses TRBV10-2 and TRBJ2-3, with D perhaps matching TRBD1 (6 bases). V lost 6 bases, J lost 0 bases, and 10 bases lay in between. This CDR3 has 14 residues. The germline V gene has CDR1 WSHSY and CDR2 SAAADI. CDR3 sequence: CASSSGTSTDTQYF. The DNA of the CDR3 is TGCGCCAGCAGCTCCGGGACAAGCACAGATACGCAGTATTTT.

The J gene is TRBJ1-5, the V gene TRBV15; D is possibly TRBD1 (5 bases). This CDR3 has 16 residues. V was trimmed by 3 bases and J by 2 bases, leaving 14 bases between them. Per germline, CDR1 LNHNV and CDR2 YYDKDF (reference sequence). CDR3 amino acids: CATSRGIMTGNQPQHF. The DNA of the CDR3 is TGTGCCACCAGCAGGGGCATTATGACAGGCAATCAGCCCCAGCATTTT.

The V and J genes are TRBV7-9 and TRBJ1-1, with a tentative D call TRBD1 (5 bases). CDR1 and CDR2 from the germline V gene are SEHNR and FQNEAQ (reference sequence). This CDR3 spans 13 amino acids. The V end was cut by 1 base, the J end by 5 bases, with 8 bases between. The CDR3 spells CASSLEGWTEAFF. Here the CDR3 DNA reads TGTGCCAGCAGCTTAGAGGGGTGGACTGAAGCTTTCTTT.

The genes are TRBV5-5 and TRBJ1-2; TRBD1 agrees at 9 bases. The CDR3 length is 15 residues. Germline V gives CDR1 SGHKS, CDR2 YYEKEE (reference sequence). Losses at the gene ends were 0 bases for V and 6 bases for J; bases not matched to a gene: 6. CDR3 in DNA: TGTGCCAGCAGCTTGGTTTCGACAGGGGGGAATGGCTACACCTTC. It codes for CASSLVSTGGNGYTF.

The chain couples TRBV6-2 or TRBV6-3 to TRBJ2-7; 12 nucleotides line up with TRBD2. V gave up 5 bases and J gave up 1 base; unmatched junction bases: 6. Germline V gene data show CDR1 as MNHEY and CDR2 as SVGEGT. CDR3 length: 16 amino acids. The chain's CDR3 is CASSSSSGRGSYEQYF. The CDR3 coding sequence is TGTGCCAGCAGTAGTTCTAGCGGGAGGGGGTCCTACGAGCAGTACTTC.

The chain carries TRBV27 and TRBJ1-1; D is unresolved. Between the trimmed V and J ends, which lost 1 base and 1 base, there was a span of 4 bases. The CDR3 contains 13 residues. The germline gives CDR1 MNHEY, CDR2 SMNVEV (reference sequence). CDR3 residues: CASSLLANTEAFF. The DNA for the CDR3 is TGTGCCAGCAGTTTATTGGCGAACACTGAAGCTTTCTTT.

The chain has TRBV9 and TRBJ2-7, with 8 bases fitting TRBD1. CDR1 and CDR2 from the germline V gene are SGDLS and YYNGEE. The CDR3 totals 12 residues. V dropped 3 bases and J dropped 4; count of bases not matched to a gene: 0. The CDR3 DNA follows: TGTGCCAGCAGCGGACAGGGGTACGAGCAGTACTTC. Translating it yields CASSGQGYEQYF.

This rearrangement joins TRBV29-1 to TRBJ1-1, with D unresolved. Germline V lookup: CDR1 SQVTM, CDR2 ANQGSEA. Trimming took off 7 bases at V and 0 bases at J, with 12 bases between the two ends. This CDR3 has 13 amino acids. CDR3 sequence (DNA): TGCAGCGCTGTCCCCGTTATGAACACTGAAGCTTTCTTT. Translation gives CSAVPVMNTEAFF.

The J gene is TRBJ1-5, the V gene TRBV27, with unresolved D. CDR3 length: 16 residues. Trimming pared 5 bases from V and 1 base from J, leaving 15 bases between. Germline V gives CDR1 MNHEY, CDR2 SMNVEV (reference sequence). CDR3 loop: CASSLWSAVSNQPQHF. Written as DNA, the CDR3 is TGTGCCAGCAGTCTCTGGTCGGCGGTGAGCAATCAGCCCCAGCATTTT.

The rearrangement links TRBV19 to TRBJ2-2; D is ambiguous. Trimming removed 3 bases at V and 1 base at J, with 9 bases between. The CDR3 extends over 15 amino acids. Germline values: CDR1 LNHDA, CDR2 SQIVND (reference sequence). CDR3 sequence (DNA): TGTGCCAGTAGTATTCGAGCGCAGAACACCGGGGAGCTGTTTTTT. Its protein product is CASSIRAQNTGELFF.

The chain has TRBV9 and TRBJ1-6; TRBD1 might be the D (6 bases). Trimming pared 0 bases from V and 9 bases from J, leaving 13 bases between. The CDR3 loop spans 15 amino acids. In germline, CDR1 is SGDLS, CDR2 YYNGEE. The CDR3, as DNA: TGTGCCAGCAGCGTAGGACAGGATGATAGTTCACCCCTCCACTTT. Residues: CASSVGQDDSSPLHF.

The chain links TRBV29-1 to TRBJ2-1; 10 bases align to TRBD2. The CDR3 covers 17 residues. CDR1 and CDR2 (germline): SQVTM, ANQGSEA. Unmatched junction bases numbered 9, after V lost 2 bases and J lost 2 bases. The CDR3 is CSVELASGGMPYNEQFF. CDR3 bases: TGCAGCGTTGAACTGGCTAGCGGGGGTATGCCCTACAATGAGCAGTTCTTC.

The chain uses TRBV7-8 and TRBJ2-5; 8 bases line up with TRBD2. The CDR3 has 14 amino acids. The germline V gene has CDR1 SGHVS and CDR2 FQNEAQ. V lost 1 base, J lost 5 bases, and 3 bases stayed unmatched. This CDR3 is CASSLVGTRETQYF. The DNA for the CDR3 is TGTGCCAGCAGCTTAGTAGGGACTAGGGAGACCCAGTACTTC.